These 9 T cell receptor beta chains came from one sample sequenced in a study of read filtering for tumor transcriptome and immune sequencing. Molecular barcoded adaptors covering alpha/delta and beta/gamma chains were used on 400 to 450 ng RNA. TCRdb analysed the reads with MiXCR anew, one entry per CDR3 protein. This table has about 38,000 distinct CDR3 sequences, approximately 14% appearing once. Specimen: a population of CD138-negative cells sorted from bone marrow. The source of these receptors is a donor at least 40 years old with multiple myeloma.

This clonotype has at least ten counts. This CDR3 is CASSPRPTRTSGVTYNEQFF. In DNA, the CDR3 is TGTGCCAGCTCCCCCCGGCCCACCCGGACGAGCGGGGTTACCTACAATGAGCAGTTCTTC. This chain connects TRBV18 to TRBJ2-1; 7 bases are a match to TRBD2. Germline CDR1 reads KGHSH; CDR2 reads LQKENI. Trimming cost V 6 bases and J 2 bases; bases outside gene matches: 22. The CDR3 spans 20 residues.

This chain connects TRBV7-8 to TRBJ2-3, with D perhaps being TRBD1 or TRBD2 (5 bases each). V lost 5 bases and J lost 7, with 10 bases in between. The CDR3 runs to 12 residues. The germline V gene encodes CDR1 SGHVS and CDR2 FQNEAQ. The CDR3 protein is CASSPEGNTQYF. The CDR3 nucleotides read TGTGCCAGCAGCCCAGAGGGGAATACGCAGTATTTT.

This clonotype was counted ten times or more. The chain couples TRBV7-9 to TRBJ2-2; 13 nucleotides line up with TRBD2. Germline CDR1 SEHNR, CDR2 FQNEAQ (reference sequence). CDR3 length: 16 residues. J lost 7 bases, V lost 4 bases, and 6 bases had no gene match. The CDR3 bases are TGTGCCAGCAGCTCACGGACTAGCGGGAGTAGCGGGGAGCTGTTTTTT. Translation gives CASSSRTSGSSGELFF.

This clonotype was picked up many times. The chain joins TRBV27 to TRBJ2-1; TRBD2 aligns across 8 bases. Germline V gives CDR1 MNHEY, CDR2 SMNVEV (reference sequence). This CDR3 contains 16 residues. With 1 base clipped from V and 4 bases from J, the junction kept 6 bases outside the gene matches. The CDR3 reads CASSLYGREVYNEQFF. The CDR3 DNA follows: TGTGCCAGCAGTTTATACGGGCGGGAGGTATACAATGAGCAGTTCTTC.

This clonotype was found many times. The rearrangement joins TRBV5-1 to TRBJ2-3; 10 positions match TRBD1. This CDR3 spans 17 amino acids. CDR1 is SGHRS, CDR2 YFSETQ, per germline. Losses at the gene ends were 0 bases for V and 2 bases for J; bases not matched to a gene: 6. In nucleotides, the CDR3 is TGCGCCAGCAGCTTGGTAGGACAGGGGGTCCCCACAGATACGCAGTATTTT. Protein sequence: CASSLVGQGVPTDTQYF.

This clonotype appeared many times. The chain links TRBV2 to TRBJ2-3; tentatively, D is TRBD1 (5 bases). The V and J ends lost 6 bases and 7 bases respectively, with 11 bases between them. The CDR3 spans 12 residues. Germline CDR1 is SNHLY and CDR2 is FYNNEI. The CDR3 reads CASRDINYTQYF. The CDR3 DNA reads TGTGCCAGCAGGGACATAAATTATACGCAGTATTTT.

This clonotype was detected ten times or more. Written as DNA, the CDR3 is TGTGCCAGCAGAAGACTAGCGGGAGGTCCCGGGGAGCTGTTTTTT. Translated: CASRRLAGGPGELFF. V usage is TRBV6-2 or TRBV6-3 and J usage is TRBJ2-2; 13 bases map to TRBD2. V shed 6 bases and J 6 bases; nucleotides not matched to a gene: 4. Germline CDR1 reads MNHEY; CDR2 reads SVGEGT. This CDR3 has 15 residues.

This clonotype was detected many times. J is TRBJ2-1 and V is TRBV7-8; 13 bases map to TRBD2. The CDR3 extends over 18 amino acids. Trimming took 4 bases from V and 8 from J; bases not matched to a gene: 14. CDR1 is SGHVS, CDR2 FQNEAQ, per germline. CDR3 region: CASSSRTSGRWSWDEQFF. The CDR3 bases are TGTGCCAGCAGCTCCCGGACTAGCGGGAGATGGTCCTGGGATGAGCAGTTCTTC.

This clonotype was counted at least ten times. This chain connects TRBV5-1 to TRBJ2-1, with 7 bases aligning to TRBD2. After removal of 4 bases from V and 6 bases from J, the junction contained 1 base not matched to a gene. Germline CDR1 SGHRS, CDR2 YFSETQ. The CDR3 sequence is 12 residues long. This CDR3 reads CASSTGGNEQFF. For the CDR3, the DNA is TGCGCCAGCAGCACGGGGGGCAATGAGCAGTTCTTC. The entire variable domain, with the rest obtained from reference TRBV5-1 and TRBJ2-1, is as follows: KAGVTQTPRYLIKTRGQQVTLSCSPISGHRSVSWYQQTPGQGLQFLFEYFSETQRNKGNFPGRFSGRQFSNSRSEMNVSTLELGDSALYLCASSTGGNEQFFGPGTRLTVL.